The 3 T cell receptor beta chains given below trace back to one sample, sequenced in a study of blood T cells in healthy people across ages. For the second PCR, which ran for about 7 to 11 cycles, a sample-barcoded 5' primer and a J-beta primer mix were used. TCRdb independently ran MiXCR on the 5' RACE reads; one entry per CDR3 protein. The sample has about 560,000 distinct CDR3 sequences; 25% to 35% are singletons. The sample was also linked to a second study, of T cells of mothers and their children.

Sequencing used blood. These receptors were obtained from a boy aged 2 to 9 in good health.

About this clonotype: Here the CDR3 omits its conserved ending phenylalanine or tryptophan, so a read error is the likely source. The J gene is TRBJ2-5, the V gene TRBV7-2; D not resolved. Trimming shortened V by 1 base and J by 7 bases, and 13 bases separated the two germline ends. Germline lookup yields CDR1 SGHTA and CDR2 FQGNSA. The CDR3 totals 14 residues. Here the CDR3 reads CASSLVPSSGTQYL. In nucleotides, the CDR3 is TGTGCCAGCAGCTTAGTACCCTCCTCGGGGACCCAGTACCTC.

The rearrangement joins TRBV10-3 to TRBJ1-1; possibly TRBD1 for D (5 bases). This CDR3 is 14 amino acids long. Germline V gene data show CDR1 as ENHRY and CDR2 as SYGVKD. V lost 4 bases and J 2 bases, leaving 11 bases between the germline ends. This CDR3 is CAISASQGNTEAFF. The CDR3 DNA reads TGTGCCATCAGTGCTTCTCAGGGAAACACTGAAGCTTTCTTT.

The chain employs TRBV2 and TRBJ2-7, with TRBD1 as a possible D gene (6 bases). CDR3 size: 15 residues. In germline, CDR1 is SNHLY, CDR2 FYNNEI. Trimming stripped 6 bases from V and 3 bases from J, with 18 bases between. CDR3 nucleotides: TGTGCCAGCAGCTCCCGGGACATACGTTACTACGAGCAGTACTTC. Translating it yields CASSSRDIRYYEQYF.